The 20 T cell receptor beta chains below come from one sample, sequenced in a study of sequential checkpoint blockade in melanoma. TCRdb's copy holds only in-frame clones and misses some; the assay was immunoSEQ multiplex PCR. The sample has under 15,000 clones, over 60% seen once; the top ten hold about 57%. Treatment given: randomized to nivolumab then ipilimumab (arm A) or the reverse (arm B). The material was CD8+ T cells sorted from blood (inferred from file names), obtained from a patient given nivolumab and ipilimumab in sequence. All receptors derive from a human donor with melanoma.

V gene TRBV5-6 combines with J gene TRBJ2-7; TRBD1 matches 11 bases. V shed 6 bases and J 3 bases; nucleotides not matched to a gene: 8. The germline CDR1 and CDR2 sequences are SGHDT and YYEEEE. The CDR3 runs to 15 residues. The CDR3, as DNA: TGTGCCAGCACCGATTCCGGGACAGGGGGCTACGAGCAGTACTTC. This translates into CASTDSGTGGYEQYF.

The chain carries TRBV6-5 and TRBJ2-7, with D maybe TRBD2 (5 bases). The V gene's germline CDR1 is MNHEY and CDR2 SVGAGI. V was cut by 5 bases and J by 2 bases, with 10 bases left in between. The CDR3 length is 13 residues. CDR3 in amino acids: CASSLSAAYEQYF. The CDR3 DNA reads TGTGCCAGCAGTCTTAGCGCGGCCTACGAGCAGTACTTC.

The V call is TRBV4-1, the J call TRBJ2-1; TRBD1 matches 7 bases. V was clipped by 3 bases and J by 2 bases; unmatched bases: 7. The CDR3 loop spans 16 amino acids. In germline, CDR1 is MGHRA, CDR2 YSYEKL. The CDR3: CASSQYTQGTYNEQFF. The CDR3 nucleotides read TGCGCCAGCAGCCAGTATACACAGGGGACCTACAATGAGCAGTTCTTC.

The rearrangement joins TRBV27 to TRBJ2-7, with a tentative D call TRBD2 (6 bases). The length of the CDR3 is 13 residues. CDR1 and CDR2 from the germline V gene are MNHEY and SMNVEV (reference sequence). V was shortened by 6 bases and J by 2 bases, with 11 bases between the two germline ends. CDR3 DNA sequence: TGTGCCAGCAGCCCGGGGGTCCCCTACGAGCAGTACTTC. The encoded protein is CASSPGVPYEQYF.

The V gene is TRBV27, the J gene TRBJ2-2; possibly TRBD1 for D (6 bases). The CDR3 runs 15 residues. Deletions cut 7 bases from V and 4 bases from J, with 16 bases between. Germline lookup yields CDR1 MNHEY and CDR2 SMNVEV (reference sequence). The CDR3 is CASTATGLGTGELFF. CDR3 bases: TGTGCCAGCACCGCCACAGGGCTAGGCACCGGGGAGCTGTTTTTT.

This chain joins TRBV18 and TRBJ1-5; possibly TRBD1 for D (5 bases). The CDR3 covers 14 residues. The V end was cut by 2 bases, the J end by 4 bases, with 9 bases between. Germline CDR1 KGHSH, CDR2 LQKENI. The CDR3 DNA follows: TGTGCCAGCTCACCAGGGGCATCGAATCAGCCCCAGCATTTT. It translates to CASSPGASNQPQHF.

This chain connects TRBV6-6 to TRBJ2-7; 8 bases are shared with TRBD1. Trimming took 1 base from V and 3 from J; bases not matched to a gene: 5. CDR3 length: 15 amino acids. Per germline, CDR1 MNHNY and CDR2 SVGAGI (reference sequence). The CDR3: CASSYLITGGYEQYF. CDR3 nucleotide sequence: TGTGCCAGCAGTTACTTAATTACAGGGGGCTACGAGCAGTACTTC.

The J gene is TRBJ2-2, the V gene TRBV9; D ambiguous. With 9 bases removed from V and 4 bases from J, the gap between germline ends came to 13 bases. Germline CDR1 reads SGDLS; CDR2 reads YYNGEE. The CDR3 contains 13 residues. CDR3 in amino acids: CATTPSGTGELFF. The CDR3 bases are TGTGCCACCACGCCCTCGGGCACCGGGGAGCTGTTTTTT.

This clone was seen a few times. It differs at one base from a far larger clone, so likely a read error. CDR3 region: CPSSLLNTIYF. For the CDR3, the DNA is TGTCCCAGCAGCTTGCTCAACACCATATATTTT. The chain links TRBV5-6 to TRBJ1-3; D is ambiguous. CDR1 and CDR2 (germline): SGHDT, YYEEEE. The CDR3 runs 11 residues.

Regarding this clone: A junction end diverges from the germline sequence, so it may reflect a read error. The chain carries TRBV4-2 and TRBJ2-7; D possibly corresponds to TRBD1 (5 bases). Germline V lookup: CDR1 LGHNA, CDR2 YNFKEQ. This CDR3 region has 11 residues. In DNA, the CDR3 is TGTGCCACCAGCCTAGGGGACGAGCAGTACTTC. Its protein is CATSLGDEQYF.

The chain recombines TRBV2 with TRBJ2-7; no firm D call. With 7 bases removed from V and 1 base from J, the gap between germline ends came to 11 bases. Germline V gene data show CDR1 as SNHLY and CDR2 as FYNNEI. The CDR3 spans 13 residues. In DNA, the CDR3 is TGTGCCAGCATTCCTCCTATTTCCTACGAGCAGTACTTC. It yields the protein CASIPPISYEQYF. The variable domain in full, with the rest retrieved from reference TRBV2 and TRBJ2-7, is EPEVTQTPSHQVTQMGQEVILRCVPISNHLYFYWYRQILGQKVEFLVSFYNNEISEKSEIFDDQFSVERPDGSNFTLKIRSTKLEDSAMYFCASIPPISYEQYFGPGTRLTVT.

This clone was detected a few times. This probably arose from a read error, given a far larger clone one base away. Additional DNA sequences in this sample encode the identical CDR3. V usage is TRBV5-1 and J usage is TRBJ1-2; D ambiguous. V was shortened by 0 bases and J by 8 bases, with 11 bases between the two germline ends. This CDR3 is 13 amino acids long. The germline V gene encodes CDR1 SGHRS and CDR2 YFSETQ. The CDR3 reads CASSLAGGWGYTF. In DNA form, the CDR3 reads TGCGCCAGCAGCTTGGCAGGAGGCTGGGGCTACACCTTC.

The chain combines TRBV7-2 with TRBJ2-5, with TRBD2 identical over 7 bases. The ends lost 1 base at V and 5 bases at J; junction bases unmatched: 4. Germline V CDR1 and CDR2: SGHTA, FQGNSA. CDR3 size: 14 residues. The CDR3 sequence is CASSLVVGGETQYF. The CDR3 DNA reads TGTGCCAGCAGCTTAGTCGTCGGGGGGGAGACCCAGTACTTC. Full variable domain (missing parts from reference TRBV7-2 and TRBJ2-5): GAGVSQSPSNKVTEKGKDVELRCDPISGHTALYWYRQSLGQGLEFLIYFQGNSAPDKSGLPSDRFSAERTGGSVSTLTIQRTQQEDSAVYLCASSLVVGGETQYFGPGTRLLVL.

This clone has only one observation. The rearrangement joins TRBV28 to TRBJ1-1; a possible D gene is TRBD1 (6 bases). This CDR3 is 13 amino acids long. The germline CDR1 and CDR2 sequences are MDHEN and SYDVKM. Trimming left V 7 bases short and J 1 base short, with 10 bases between. The CDR3: CASNRVGNTEAFF. CDR3 bases: TGTGCCAGCAACAGGGTGGGGAACACTGAAGCTTTCTTT.

This chain uses TRBV5-1 with TRBJ1-1, with a possible D match to TRBD1 (6 bases). V lost 3 bases and J 0 bases, leaving 9 bases between the germline ends. The CDR3 sequence is 14 residues long. The germline V gene encodes CDR1 SGHRS and CDR2 YFSETQ. CDR3 residues: CASSWTDMNTEAFF. CDR3 in DNA: TGCGCCAGCAGCTGGACAGATATGAACACTGAAGCTTTCTTT. The full variable domain, with the rest looked up from reference TRBV5-1 and TRBJ1-1, is KAGVTQTPRYLIKTRGQQVTLSCSPISGHRSVSWYQQTPGQGLQFLFEYFSETQRNKGNFPGRFSGRQFSNSRSEMNVSTLELGDSALYLCASSWTDMNTEAFFGQGTRLTVV.

This chain uses TRBV7-9 with TRBJ2-4; no firm D call. The CDR3 extends over 16 amino acids. The ends were cut back, 1 base at V and 1 base at J, with 11 bases in the middle. CDR1 and CDR2 from the germline V gene are SEHNR and FQNEAQ (reference sequence). The CDR3 DNA reads as TGTGCCAGCAGCTTAGAAGCCTTATGGGCCAAAAACATTCAGTACTTC. Residues: CASSLEALWAKNIQYF. Full variable domain (remainder filled in from reference TRBV7-9 and TRBJ2-4): DTGVSQNPRHKITKRGQNVTFRCDPISEHNRLYWYRQTLGQGPEFLTYFQNEAQLEKSRLLSDRFSAERPKGSFSTLEIQRTEQGDSAMYLCASSLEALWAKNIQYFGAGTRLSVL.

The chain joins TRBV9 to TRBJ2-2, with D perhaps matching TRBD1 (6 bases). With 0 bases removed from V and 6 bases from J, the gap between germline ends came to 9 bases. This CDR3 region has 14 residues. Germline V gives CDR1 SGDLS, CDR2 YYNGEE. CDR3 sequence (DNA): TGTGCCAGCAGCGTAGTGTCAGGGGCCGGGGAGCTGTTTTTT. Translation gives CASSVVSGAGELFF.

CDR3 DNA: TGTGCCAGCAGCTTAGTTGGCGGACAGGGGACCTACGAGCAGTACTTC. This encodes CASSLVGGQGTYEQYF. The genes are TRBV7-9 and TRBJ2-7, with TRBD1 matching 9 bases. This CDR3 spans 16 amino acids. V shed 1 base and J 2 bases; nucleotides not matched to a gene: 6. The germline V gene has CDR1 SEHNR and CDR2 FQNEAQ (reference sequence).

Only a few counts were recorded for this clone. The V call is TRBV6-4, the J call TRBJ2-3; 12 nucleotides agree with TRBD2. The CDR3 consists of 15 residues. Germline CDR1 MRHNA, CDR2 SNTAGT. V lost 4 bases to trimming and J lost 1 base; unmatched junction nucleotides: 0. CDR3 sequence: CASSGTSGGTDTQYF. The CDR3 DNA reads as TGTGCCAGCAGTGGGACTAGCGGGGGCACAGATACGCAGTATTTT.

CDR3 in amino acids: CASSRMGDYSYEQYF. The CDR3 nucleotides read TGTGCCAGCAGCCGTATGGGGGACTACTCCTACGAGCAGTACTTC. This chain joins TRBV4-2 and TRBJ2-7; 7 bases line up with TRBD2. CDR1 is LGHNA, CDR2 YNFKEQ, per germline. J gave up 0 bases and V 4 bases, and 6 bases lay outside the gene matches. The length of the CDR3 is 15 residues.